In its sample, the clone carrying this T cell receptor (beta chain) was seen a few times. The antigen is unknown. Source study methods: Lowest detectable productive clonotype frequency was 2.59 x 10-5. Only in-frame clones appear in the TCRdb table, and some are missing; sequencing was by immunoSEQ multiplex PCR. The DNA gave D and trimming, while V, J and clone size come from that table. The sample yields approximately 32,000 clones, 65% to 70% seen once. These data belong to a study of STAT5B mutations in CD4+ large granular lymphocyte leukemia. Points from the study as a whole: Top patient clones used TRBV06 genes more often: 8/27 versus 2/35 in controls.

The CDR3 totals 14 residues. V lost 5 bases and J 2 bases, leaving 10 bases between the germline ends. Per the germline V gene, CDR1 is SGHRS and CDR2 is YFSETQ. Input material: CD4+ T cells from blood buffy coats. The gene calls are TRBV5-1 and TRBJ2-2; TRBD2 is a possible D gene (7 bases). This TCR came from a human donor in good health. CDR3 nucleotide sequence: TGCGCCAGCAGGGGGGGGCTAAACACCGGGGAGCTGTTTTTT. Its translation is CASRGGLNTGELFF.